This T cell receptor (beta chain) came from a study of beta chain features in type 1 diabetes. At the level of the study: No patient-donor differences in age, gender, total cells or subset yield.

Study-level points and caveats: A moderate, significant TCRB CDR3 shortening appeared in type 1 diabetes across four CD4+ subsets. There were fewer insertions and more deletions at the VDJ junctions of type 1 diabetes patients.

Naive, central memory, regulatory and stem cell-like memory cells within the CD4+ compartment were sorted using CD45RO/CCR7/CD25/CD127/CD95/CD27. Trimming removed 5 bases from V and 0 bases from J, with 11 bases in between. Germline CDR1 and CDR2: KGHSH and LQKENI. This CDR3 is 15 amino acids long. This clone turned up a few times. The antigen remains undetermined. The entirety of the isolated RNA underwent reverse transcription, so expressed TCRB transcripts were sequenced. The average read count of naive, central memory and regulatory T cell samples was approximately 3.5 million. Assay: immunoSEQ multiplex PCR; the TCRdb copy retains only in-frame clones and omits some. The sample lists nearly 700,000 clones, 13% occurring once.

V gene TRBV18 combines with J gene TRBJ1-3; no definite D call. This TCR was sampled from a man aged 18 to 30 with type 1 diabetes. Specimen: naive CD4+ T cells from blood. In DNA, the CDR3 is TGTGCCAGCTCAGGGGAGTTCCTCTCTGGAAACACCATATATTTT. Its protein is CASSGEFLSGNTIYF.